These 20 T cell receptor beta chains were all obtained from the same sample, sequenced in a study of T cells in Graves' hyperthyroidism and ophthalmopathy. Amplified TCR beta CDR3 regions derived from RNA transcripts. HTBI primers were employed in a first-round RT-PCR of the TCR CDR3. TCRdb used MiXCR to reprocess the multiplex PCR reads, holding one entry per CDR3 protein. Of 470,000 or so distinct CDR3 sequences listed, more than 20% were seen once; the top ten hold 26%. The sequencing sample was made of blood. The receptors come from a man younger than 35 with Graves' hyperthyroidism.

This clonotype was seen repeatedly, ten times or more. The V and J genes are TRBV6-5 and TRBJ2-2, with 8 bases that match TRBD1. The V gene's germline CDR1 is MNHEY and CDR2 SVGAGI. The V segment lost 6 bases and the J segment 4 bases; nucleotides outside the gene matches: 7. The CDR3 has 15 amino acids. For the CDR3, the DNA is TGTGCCAGCAGATATGGACAGGGATCCACCGGGGAGCTGTTTTTT. This codes for CASRYGQGSTGELFF.

This clonotype was observed at least ten times. The rearrangement links TRBV7-6 to TRBJ2-2; 7 bases map to TRBD2. The CDR3 length is 18 residues. With 1 base clipped from V and 1 base from J, the junction kept 9 bases outside the gene matches. CDR1 and CDR2 from the germline V gene are SGHVS and FNYEAQ. The CDR3 spells CASSLDRVGGLNTGELFF. As DNA, the CDR3 is TGTGCCAGCAGCTTAGATCGTGTCGGGGGGTTGAACACCGGGGAGCTGTTTTTT.

This clonotype was found many times. The CDR3 loop reads CASSYSAGGPQETQYF. The CDR3 DNA reads TGTGCCAGCAGTTACAGCGCGGGGGGGCCTCAAGAGACCCAGTACTTC. The chain links TRBV6-2 or TRBV6-3 to TRBJ2-5; TRBD2 agrees at 9 bases. Looked up from germline, CDR1 is MNHEY and CDR2 is SVGEGT. The CDR3 has 16 residues. V was pared by 2 bases and J by 2 bases, with 6 bases of the junction left unmatched.

This clonotype was observed at least ten times. The rearrangement uses TRBV30 and TRBJ1-2, with 7 bases identical to TRBD1. This CDR3 is built from 12 residues. The germline gives CDR1 GTSNPN, CDR2 SVGIG (reference sequence). Trimming at V came to 0 bases and at J to 13 bases, leaving 8 bases not matched to a gene. CDR3 DNA sequence: TGTGCCTGGAGTGTAGGTCCACAGGGGAGCACCTTC. Translation gives CAWSVGPQGSTF.

This clonotype showed up many times. The rearrangement uses TRBV6-1 and TRBJ1-5; D is ambiguous. The germline V and J ends were trimmed by 3 bases and 1 base, with 10 bases remaining between them. There are 15 residues in the CDR3. Germline lookup yields CDR1 MNHNS and CDR2 SASEGT. CDR3 DNA sequence: TGTGCCAGCAGTGAGTACGAGAAAAGCAATCAGCCCCAGCATTTT. Translation gives CASSEYEKSNQPQHF.

This chain connects TRBV29-1 to TRBJ1-1; D is perhaps TRBD1 (5 bases). This CDR3 region has 12 residues. V lost 7 bases and J lost 3, with 12 bases in between. CDR1 and CDR2 from the germline V gene are SQVTM and ANQGSEA. The CDR3 sequence: CSGGEGHTEAFF. The CDR3 nucleotides are TGCAGCGGGGGGGAGGGGCACACTGAAGCTTTCTTT.

The sample holds many counts of this clonotype. The V and J genes are TRBV6-5 and TRBJ2-7; a weak D match, TRBD1 (5 bases). The CDR3 contains 13 residues. Trimming left V 2 bases short and J 5 bases short, with 10 bases between. Germline V lookup: CDR1 MNHEY, CDR2 SVGAGI. The CDR3 sequence is CASSYAGFNEQYF. CDR3 DNA sequence: TGTGCCAGCAGTTACGCAGGGTTCAACGAGCAGTACTTC.

This clonotype was seen many times. The V and J genes are TRBV6-1 and TRBJ2-7; unclear D gene. Germline values: CDR1 MNHNS, CDR2 SASEGT. V was cut by 0 bases and J by 4 bases, with 10 bases left in between. CDR3 length equals 14 residues. The CDR3 nucleotides are TGTGCCAGCAGTGAAGCCCGACTGGGTTACGAGCAGTACTTC. Its protein product is CASSEARLGYEQYF.

The rearrangement uses TRBV12-3 or TRBV12-4 and TRBJ1-1; 9 bases agree with TRBD1. This CDR3 is built from 14 residues. V dropped 3 bases and J dropped 7; count of bases not matched to a gene: 6. CDR3 protein: CASSLGTGLDEAFF. In DNA, the CDR3 is TGTGCCAGCAGTTTGGGGACAGGGCTAGATGAAGCTTTCTTT.

The chain employs TRBV27 and TRBJ1-1; perhaps TRBD1 as D (6 bases). Deletions cut 6 bases from V and 0 bases from J, with 20 bases between. CDR1 MNHEY and CDR2 SMNVEV come from the germline V gene (reference sequence). This CDR3 is 17 amino acids long. DNA for the CDR3: TGTGCCAGCAGAATGGGGGGCTCCTTCTTTATGAACACTGAAGCTTTCTTT. Protein: CASRMGGSFFMNTEAFF.

There are many counts of this clonotype. The chain uses TRBV6-5 and TRBJ2-2; D possibly corresponds to TRBD1 (6 bases). The V gene lost 0 bases and the J gene lost 0 bases, with 11 bases spanning the gap. The CDR3 is 17 amino acids. The germline CDR1 and CDR2 sequences are MNHEY and SVGAGI. The CDR3 protein is CASSYSSGVANTGELFF. DNA of the CDR3: TGTGCCAGCAGTTACTCGTCAGGGGTCGCGAACACCGGGGAGCTGTTTTTT.

A remark on this clonotype: A junction end diverges from the germline sequence, so it may reflect a read error. The chain recombines TRBV7-3 with TRBJ2-5; D is undetermined. CDR3 size: 12 residues. The germline gives CDR1 SGHTA, CDR2 FQGTGA. The CDR3 nucleotides read TGTGCCAGCAGTGACCCCCCCGGGCCCACGGACTTC. It specifies CASSDPPGPTDF.

The chain links TRBV20-1 to TRBJ1-6; D gene ambiguous. CDR1 and CDR2 (germline): DFQATT, SNEGSKA (reference sequence). The CDR3 sequence is 16 residues long. Trimming took off 3 bases at V and 9 bases at J, with 21 bases between the two ends. The CDR3 sequence is CSASKIGLAGGSPLHF. The CDR3 DNA follows: TGCAGTGCTAGTAAAATCGGCCTCGCTGGCGGTTCACCCCTCCACTTT.

Notes on this clonotype: This sequence may be a read error, since a much larger clone differs from it by one base. V is TRBV5-1 and J is TRBJ1-1, with D maybe TRBD1 (5 bases). CDR1 is SGHRS and CDR2 is YFSETQ in the germline V gene. The CDR3 sequence is 15 residues long. In nucleotides, the CDR3 is TGCGCCAGCAGCTTGGAGGGACGGATGAACACTGAAGTTTTCTTT. It encodes CASSLEGRMNTEVFF. The complete variable domain, with remaining parts taken from reference TRBV5-1 and TRBJ1-1, reads KAGVTQTPRYLIKTRGQQVTLSCSPISGHRSVSWYQQTPGQGLQFLFEYFSETQRNKGNFPGRFSGRQFSNSRSEMNVSTLELGDSALYLCASSLEGRMNTEVFFGQGTRLTVV.

As DNA, the CDR3 is TGCGCCAGCAGCTTGGATCCAGGGGCGCCCTATGGCTACACCTTC. Translation gives CASSLDPGAPYGYTF. The chain employs TRBV5-1 and TRBJ1-2, with D perhaps matching TRBD1 (6 bases). The CDR3 sequence is 15 residues long. V was clipped by 0 bases and J by 4 bases, with 13 bases between them. Germline-derived CDR1 and CDR2 are SGHRS and YFSETQ. The variable domain in full, completed from reference TRBV5-1 and TRBJ1-2, reads KAGVTQTPRYLIKTRGQQVTLSCSPISGHRSVSWYQQTPGQGLQFLFEYFSETQRNKGNFPGRFSGRQFSNSRSEMNVSTLELGDSALYLCASSLDPGAPYGYTFGSGTRLTVV.

This clonotype was counted many times. The chain combines TRBV5-1 with TRBJ2-2; D is perhaps TRBD2 (5 bases). V shed 7 bases and J shed 5 bases, with 9 bases lying between them. Germline assignment: CDR1 SGHRS and CDR2 YFSETQ. The CDR3 sequence is 12 residues long. The CDR3 region has the DNA TGCGCCAGCGGCCGGGAAACCGGGGAGCTGTTTTTT. It codes for CASGRETGELFF.

This clonotype was counted at least ten times. DNA for the CDR3: TGTGCCAGCAGTGACCTCTCGGGACACAGGGACATTCAGTACTTC. Translating gives CASSDLSGHRDIQYF. This chain joins TRBV6-1 and TRBJ2-4; D might be TRBD1 (6 bases). The germline V gene encodes CDR1 MNHNS and CDR2 SASEGT. Trimming cost V 3 bases and J 8 bases, with 17 bases left between them. The CDR3 has 15 amino acids.

This clonotype appeared many times. The rearrangement links TRBV6-2 or TRBV6-3 to TRBJ1-5; unclear D gene. The CDR3 loop spans 12 amino acids. The germline V gene has CDR1 MNHEY and CDR2 SVGEGT. V was clipped by 2 bases and J by 7 bases, with 6 bases between them. The CDR3 sequence: CASSYPQQPQHF. The CDR3 DNA reads as TGTGCCAGCAGTTACCCTCAACAGCCCCAGCATTTT.

This clonotype was recorded many times. V gene TRBV28 combines with J gene TRBJ2-7, with 7 nucleotides matching TRBD2. The V segment lost 6 bases and the J segment 3 bases; nucleotides outside the gene matches: 8. The CDR3 length is 14 residues. Per germline, CDR1 MDHEN and CDR2 SYDVKM. CDR3 region: CASSPWEGSYEQYF. The CDR3 coding sequence is TGTGCCAGCAGCCCCTGGGAGGGCAGCTACGAGCAGTACTTC.

This clonotype was counted at least ten times. The V gene is TRBV12-3 or TRBV12-4, the J gene TRBJ1-1; D may be TRBD1 (5 bases). Trimming pared 3 bases from V and 3 bases from J, leaving 11 bases between. This CDR3 has 14 amino acids. The CDR3 spells CASSFPGGDTEAFF. CDR3 nucleotide sequence: TGTGCCAGCAGTTTCCCGGGGGGTGACACTGAAGCTTTCTTT.